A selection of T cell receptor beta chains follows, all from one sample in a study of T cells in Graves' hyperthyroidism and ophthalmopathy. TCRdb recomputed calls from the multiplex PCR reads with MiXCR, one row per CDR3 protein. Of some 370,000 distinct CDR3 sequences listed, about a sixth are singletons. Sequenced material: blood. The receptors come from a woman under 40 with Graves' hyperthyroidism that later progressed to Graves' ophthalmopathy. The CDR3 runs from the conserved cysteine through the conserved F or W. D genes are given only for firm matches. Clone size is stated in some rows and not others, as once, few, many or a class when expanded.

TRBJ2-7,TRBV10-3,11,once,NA,CAIRGGAEQYF,TGTGCCATCAGGGGGGGGGCCGAGCAGTACTTC
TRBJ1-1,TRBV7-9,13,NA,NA,CASRPDTRGYAFF,TGTGCCAGCAGACCAGACACACGAGGGTACGCTTTCTTT
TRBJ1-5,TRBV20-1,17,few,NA,CSARVSSPLFDNQPQHF,TGCAGTGCTAGAGTTTCCTCGCCGCTATTCGACAATCAGCCCCAGCATTTT
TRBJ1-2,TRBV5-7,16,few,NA,CASSLGNRANRAGYTF,TGTGCCAGCAGCTTGGGGAACCGGGCCAACCGGGCGGGCTACACCTTC
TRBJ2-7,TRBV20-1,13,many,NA,CSAREPGQPEQYF,TGCAGTGCTAGAGAACCGGGCCAGCCCGAGCAGTACTTC
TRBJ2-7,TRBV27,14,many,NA,CASSSSFLTYEQYF,TGTGCCAGCAGTTCGAGTTTCTTAACCTACGAGCAGTACTTC
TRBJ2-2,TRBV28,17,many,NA,CASSFRVGRMNTGELFF,TGTGCCAGCAGTTTTCGGGTGGGGCGGATGAACACCGGGGAGCTGTTTTTT
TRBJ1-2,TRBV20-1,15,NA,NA,CSAAYLRGANYGYTF,TGCAGTGCTGCCTACCTCAGGGGCGCTAACTATGGCTACACCTTC
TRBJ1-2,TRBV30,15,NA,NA,CAWSARDRQNYGYTF,TGTGCCTGGAGTGCACGGGACCGACAGAACTATGGCTACACCTTC
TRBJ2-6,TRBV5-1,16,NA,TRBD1,CASGRDRASGANVLTF,TGCGCCAGCGGCCGGGACAGGGCCTCTGGGGCCAACGTCCTGACTTTC
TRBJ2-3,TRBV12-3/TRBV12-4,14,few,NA,CANSPSSVTDTQYF,TGTGCCAACAGCCCTAGTTCGGTCACAGATACGCAGTATTTT
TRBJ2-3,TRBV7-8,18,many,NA,CASSLITARGGSTDTQYF,TGTGCCAGCAGCTTAATAACGGCCCGAGGAGGGAGCACAGATACGCAGTATTTT
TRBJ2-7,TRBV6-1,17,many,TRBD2,CASSHKTGGSEPYEQYF,TGTGCCAGCAGTCACAAGACGGGGGGATCCGAGCCCTACGAGCAGTACTTC
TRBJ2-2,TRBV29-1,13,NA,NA,CSVIVENTGELFF,TGCAGCGTTATAGTGGAGAACACCGGGGAGCTGTTTTTT
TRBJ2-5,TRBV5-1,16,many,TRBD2,CASSPGGGPPQETQYF,TGCGCCAGCAGCCCAGGCGGGGGTCCCCCACAGGAGACCCAGTACTTC
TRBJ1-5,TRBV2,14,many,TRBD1,CASSLQGVHQPQHF,TGTGCCAGCAGTTTGCAGGGGGTTCACCAGCCCCAGCATTTT
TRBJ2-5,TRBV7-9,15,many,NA,CASSLTAPVGETQYF,TGTGCCAGCAGCTTAACAGCTCCCGTCGGAGAGACCCAGTACTTC